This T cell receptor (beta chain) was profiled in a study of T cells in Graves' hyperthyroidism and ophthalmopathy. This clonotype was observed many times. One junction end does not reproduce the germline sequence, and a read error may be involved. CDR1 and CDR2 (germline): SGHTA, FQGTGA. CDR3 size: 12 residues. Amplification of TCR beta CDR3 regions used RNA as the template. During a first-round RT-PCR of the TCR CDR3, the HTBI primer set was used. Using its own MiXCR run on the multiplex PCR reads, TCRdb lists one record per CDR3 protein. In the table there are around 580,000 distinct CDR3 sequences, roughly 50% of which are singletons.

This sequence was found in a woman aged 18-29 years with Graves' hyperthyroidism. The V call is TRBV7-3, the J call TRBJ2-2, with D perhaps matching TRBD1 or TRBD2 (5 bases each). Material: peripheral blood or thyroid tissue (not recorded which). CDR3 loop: CASSLPKGDLFF. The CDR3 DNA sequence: TGTGCCAGCAGCTTGCCCAAAGGGGACCTGTTTTTT.